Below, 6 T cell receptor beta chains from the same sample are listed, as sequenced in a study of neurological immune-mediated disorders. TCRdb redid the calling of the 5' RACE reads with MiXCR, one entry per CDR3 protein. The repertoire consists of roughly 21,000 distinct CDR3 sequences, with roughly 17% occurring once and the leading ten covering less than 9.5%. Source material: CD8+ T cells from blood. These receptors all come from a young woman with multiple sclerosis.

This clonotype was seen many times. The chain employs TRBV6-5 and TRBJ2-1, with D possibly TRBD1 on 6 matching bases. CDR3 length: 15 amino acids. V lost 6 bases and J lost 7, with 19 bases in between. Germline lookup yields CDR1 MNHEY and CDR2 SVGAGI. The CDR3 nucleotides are TGTGCCAGCAGCTTATACAGGCAGGGGTTGAATGAGCAGTTCTTC. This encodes CASSLYRQGLNEQFF.

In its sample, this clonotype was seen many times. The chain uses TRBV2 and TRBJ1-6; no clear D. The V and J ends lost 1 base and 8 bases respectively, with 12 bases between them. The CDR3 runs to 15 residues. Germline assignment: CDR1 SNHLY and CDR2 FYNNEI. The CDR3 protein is CASSEVAGLYSPLHF. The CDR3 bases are TGTGCCAGCAGTGAAGTGGCCGGACTTTATTCACCCCTCCACTTT.

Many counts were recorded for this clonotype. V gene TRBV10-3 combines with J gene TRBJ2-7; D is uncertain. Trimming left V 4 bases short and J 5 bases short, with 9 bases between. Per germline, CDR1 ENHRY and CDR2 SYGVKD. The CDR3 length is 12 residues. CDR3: CAISGDRHEQYV. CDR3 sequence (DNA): TGTGCCATCAGTGGAGATCGCCACGAGCAGTACGTC.

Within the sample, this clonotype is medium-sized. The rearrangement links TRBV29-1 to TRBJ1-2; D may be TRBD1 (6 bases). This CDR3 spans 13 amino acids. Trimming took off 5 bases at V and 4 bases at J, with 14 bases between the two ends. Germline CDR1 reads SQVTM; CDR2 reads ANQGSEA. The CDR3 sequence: CSVRSGQIYGYTF. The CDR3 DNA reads TGCAGCGTTCGAAGCGGACAGATCTATGGCTACACCTTC. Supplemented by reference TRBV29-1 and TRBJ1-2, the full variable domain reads SAVISQKPSRDICQRGTSLTIQCQVDSQVTMMFWYRQQPGQSLTLIATANQGSEATYESGFVIDKFPISRPNLTFSTLTVSNMSPEDSSIYLCSVRSGQIYGYTFGSGTRLTVV.

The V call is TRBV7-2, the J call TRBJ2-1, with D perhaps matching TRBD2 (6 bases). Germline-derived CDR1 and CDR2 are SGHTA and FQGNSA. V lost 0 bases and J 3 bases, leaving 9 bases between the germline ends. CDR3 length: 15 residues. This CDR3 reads CASSLASGFYNEQFF. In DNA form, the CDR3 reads TGTGCCAGCAGCTTAGCTAGCGGATTCTACAATGAGCAGTTCTTC. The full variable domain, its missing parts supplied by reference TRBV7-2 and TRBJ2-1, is GAGVSQSPSNKVTEKGKDVELRCDPISGHTALYWYRQSLGQGLEFLIYFQGNSAPDKSGLPSDRFSAERTGGSVSTLTIQRTQQEDSAVYLCASSLASGFYNEQFFGPGTRLTVL.

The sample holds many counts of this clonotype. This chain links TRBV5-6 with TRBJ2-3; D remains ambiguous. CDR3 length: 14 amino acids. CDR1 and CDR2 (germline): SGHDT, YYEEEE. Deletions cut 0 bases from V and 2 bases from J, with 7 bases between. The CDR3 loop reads CASSLVRPTDTQYF. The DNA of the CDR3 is TGTGCCAGCAGCTTGGTACGCCCCACAGATACGCAGTATTTT.